A selection of T cell receptor beta chains follows, all from one sample in a study of PD-L1 blockade in urothelial cancer. Profiled with immunoSEQ multiplex PCR; TCRdb holds only in-frame clones, not every one. The profile shows about 51,000 clones, around 90% of them singletons. The sample in question was PBMCs, obtained around atezolizumab (anti-PD-L1) treatment. The source of these receptors is a man aged 55 to 70 with urothelial cancer. CDR3s include the opening cysteine and the closing phenylalanine or tryptophan. Fields, in order: V gene, J gene, D gene, clone size, CDR3 protein, CDR3 DNA. A D gene is named only where the DNA matches it firmly. Clone size is stated in some rows and not others, as once, few, many or a class when expanded.

V: TRBV5-5; J: TRBJ1-1; D: TRBD1; size: NA; CDR3: CASSLTGGSTEAFF; DNA: TGTGCCAGCAGCTTGACAGGGGGAAGCACTGAAGCTTTCTTT
V: TRBV7-2; J: TRBJ1-2; D: NA; size: NA; CDR3: CASSLDETRGRGSGYTF; DNA: TGTGCCAGCAGCTTAGACGAAACCAGGGGCAGGGGATCTGGCTACACCTTC
V: TRBV10-1; J: TRBJ2-7; D: NA; size: NA; CDR3: CASSDSGAYEQYF; DNA: TGCGCCAGCAGTGATAGCGGCGCCTACGAGCAGTACTTC
V: TRBV7-8; J: TRBJ2-7; D: NA; size: NA; CDR3: CASSRTGAYEQYF; DNA: TGTGCCAGCAGTCGGACGGGGGCCTACGAGCAGTACTTC
V: TRBV7-9; J: TRBJ1-3; D: NA; size: few; CDR3: CASSLSQGSGNTIYF; DNA: TGTGCCAGCAGCTTATCCCAGGGCTCTGGAAACACCATATATTTT
V: TRBV9; J: TRBJ2-3; D: TRBD2; size: NA; CDR3: CASSVALAGGTDTQYF; DNA: TGTGCCAGCAGCGTAGCTCTTGCGGGGGGCACAGATACGCAGTATTTT
V: TRBV7-2; J: TRBJ2-5; D: NA; size: few; CDR3: CASSPTGPGETQYF; DNA: TGTGCCAGCAGCCCAACAGGGCCGGGGGAGACCCAGTACTTC
V: TRBV7-3; J: TRBJ1-1; D: NA; size: medium-sized; CDR3: CASSLHQGSTEAFF; DNA: TGTGCCAGCAGCTTACACCAGGGGAGCACTGAAGCTTTCTTT
V: TRBV28; J: TRBJ1-2; D: NA; size: NA; CDR3: CASSSVWETGNYGYTF; DNA: TGTGCCAGCAGCTCCGTTTGGGAGACAGGCAACTATGGCTACACCTTC
V: TRBV6-1; J: TRBJ2-5; D: NA; size: once; CDR3: CASSESPRGGRETQYF; DNA: TGTGCCAGCAGTGAAAGTCCGAGGGGGGGGAGGGAGACCCAGTACTTC